Only a few counts were recorded for the clone carrying this T cell receptor (beta chain). These data originate in a study of blood T cell repertoires in COVID-19. V was pared by 2 bases and J by 4 bases, with 10 bases of the junction left unmatched. CDR1 is KGHSH, CDR2 LQKENI, per germline. The CDR3 runs to 16 residues. Sequencing was performed with immunoSEQ multiplex PCR; in TCRdb, only in-frame clones are kept and a portion is missing. Of about 120,000 clones in the sample, roughly 80% were seen once. The sequence came from a human donor in a cohort sampled during active COVID-19. J is TRBJ2-5 and V is TRBV18; 7 nucleotides agree with TRBD2. Sequences were obtained from peripheral blood. CDR3 protein: CASSPGPGIAGETQYF. CDR3 bases: TGTGCCAGCTCACCAGGTCCCGGAATAGCGGGAGAGACCCAGTACTTC.